The T cell receptor beta chain described here comes from a study of T-cell reconstitution after alpha-beta-depleted transplantation in children. This clonotype was counted between two and nine times. There are 14 residues in the CDR3. Trimming removed 7 bases at V and 1 base at J, with 13 bases between. Germline CDR1 is SEHNR and CDR2 is FQNEAQ (reference sequence). It was with unique molecular identifiers that the TCRbeta library was prepared. TCRdb passed the PCR reads through MiXCR, listing each CDR3 protein once. The data show hundreds of thousands of distinct CDR3 sequences, approximately 16% seen once.

The sequence was collected from a human donor who donated a stem cell graft to a child with acute myeloid leukemia. The input for sequencing was PBMCs from the stem cell graft donor, taken from the stem cell graft. The V and J genes are TRBV7-9 and TRBJ1-1; D is undetermined. As DNA, the CDR3 is TGTGCCAGCAACGGAGGGAAGGGGAACACTGAAGCTTTCTTT. Translating it yields CASNGGKGNTEAFF.